Below are 31 T cell receptor beta chains sequenced from a single sample in a study of CD8 T cells in Susac syndrome. Random-hexamer reverse transcription was applied to about 0.45 to 1 ug RNA. MiXCR, applied by TCRdb to the immunoSEQ multiplex PCR reads, yields one record per CDR3 protein. The sample consists of about 430,000 distinct CDR3 sequences, more than 70% of them appearing once. Sequences were obtained from CD8+ T cells from PBMCs. The receptors originated from a human donor with multiple sclerosis.

This clonotype was found a few times. The J gene is TRBJ2-7, the V gene TRBV5-1; possibly TRBD1 or TRBD2 for D (5 bases each). Germline V gives CDR1 SGHRS, CDR2 YFSETQ. V was cut by 2 bases and J by 2 bases, with 11 bases left in between. CDR3 length: 14 amino acids. The CDR3 loop is CASSFRDGTYEQYF. The CDR3 DNA reads as TGCGCCAGCAGCTTCCGGGACGGGACCTACGAGCAGTACTTC.

J is TRBJ1-2 and V is TRBV18, with D maybe TRBD1 (6 bases). The CDR3 length is 14 residues. From germline, CDR1 is KGHSH and CDR2 LQKENI. Trimming shortened V by 3 bases and J by 7 bases, and 15 bases separated the two germline ends. CDR3 residues: CASSPGTPSPGYTF. The CDR3 DNA is TGTGCCAGCTCACCGGGGACACCTTCGCCTGGCTACACCTTC.

This rearrangement joins TRBV4-1 to TRBJ1-2, with unresolved D. The CDR3 has 14 amino acids. The V and J ends lost 0 bases and 1 base respectively, with 6 bases between them. Germline V gene sequence: CDR1 MGHRA, CDR2 YSYEKL. This CDR3 reads CASSQDDVNYGYTF. The CDR3 region has the DNA TGCGCCAGCAGCCAAGATGACGTTAACTATGGCTACACCTTC.

This clonotype has a single count. This CDR3 is CASSLAFAPYNEQFF. The CDR3 region has the DNA TGTGCCAGCAGTCTCGCGTTCGCCCCGTACAATGAGCAGTTCTTC. The chain links TRBV27 to TRBJ2-1; D is unresolved. Germline values: CDR1 MNHEY, CDR2 SMNVEV (reference sequence). V lost 5 bases, J lost 4 bases, and 15 bases lay in between. This CDR3 comprises 15 residues.

The rearrangement joins TRBV27 to TRBJ2-7; no clear D. Germline loops: CDR1 MNHEY, CDR2 SMNVEV (reference sequence). Trimming removed 4 bases at V and 6 bases at J, with 16 bases between. The CDR3 is 14 amino acids. CDR3 nucleotides: TGTGCCAGCAGTTCCACGGCCCTATCGGGCGAGCAGTACTTC. Its protein is CASSSTALSGEQYF.

The chain is built from TRBV27 and TRBJ2-7, with 8 bases identical to TRBD2. The CDR3 has 13 residues. V shed 8 bases, J shed 0 bases, and the junction held 3 bases outside the gene matches. Germline lookup yields CDR1 MNHEY and CDR2 SMNVEV (reference sequence). The DNA of the CDR3 is TGTGCCAGCTGTACTAGCGGCTCCTACGAGCAGTACTTC. This sequence encodes CASCTSGSYEQYF.

The chain has TRBV27 and TRBJ1-2, with 10 bases that match TRBD1. Losses at the gene ends were 0 bases for V and 8 bases for J; bases not matched to a gene: 6. CDR1 and CDR2 (germline): MNHEY, SMNVEV (reference sequence). The CDR3 is made up of 15 amino acids. This chain's CDR3 is CASSLSGTGVSGYTF. For the CDR3, the DNA is TGTGCCAGCAGTTTATCCGGGACAGGGGTGTCCGGCTACACCTTC.

This chain's CDR3 is CASSLDYGYTF. CDR3 nucleotide sequence: TGTGCCAGCAGCTTAGATTATGGCTACACCTTC. The V gene is TRBV7-9, the J gene TRBJ1-2, with no clear D. From germline, CDR1 is SEHNR and CDR2 FQNEAQ (reference sequence). The V end lost 1 base, the J end lost 5 bases, and 2 bases lay between the germline ends. The CDR3 has 11 residues.

Only one count was recorded for this clonotype. The chain has TRBV2 and TRBJ1-5, with 12 bases that match TRBD1. V was clipped by 5 bases and J by 3 bases; unmatched bases: 8. The germline CDR1 and CDR2 sequences are SNHLY and FYNNEI. The CDR3 extends over 17 amino acids. The CDR3 protein is CASSWDRGLGNNQPQHF. CDR3 nucleotide sequence: TGTGCCAGCAGTTGGGACAGGGGGCTGGGCAACAATCAGCCCCAGCATTTT.

V and J are TRBV30 and TRBJ1-1; D ambiguous. Looked up from germline, CDR1 is GTSNPN and CDR2 is SVGIG (reference sequence). This CDR3 has 11 residues. V lost 4 bases, J lost 4 bases, and 7 bases lay in between. In DNA form, the CDR3 reads TGTGCCTGGAAGGCAGGCACTGAAGCTTTCTTT. As protein: CAWKAGTEAFF.

The chain carries TRBV20-1 and TRBJ2-7, with TRBD1 identical over 8 bases. After removal of 0 bases from V and 3 bases from J, the junction contained 19 bases not matched to a gene. The CDR3 has 19 amino acids. CDR1 is DFQATT and CDR2 is SNEGSKA in the germline V gene (reference sequence). The CDR3 bases are TGCAGTGCTAGAGACCCCATCCCCAGGACAGGGACCGATATCTACGAGCAGTACTTC. Translation: CSARDPIPRTGTDIYEQYF.

The CDR3 here is CATSRDLEGGYEQYF. The CDR3 DNA follows: TGTGCCACCAGCAGAGATCTGGAGGGCGGGTACGAGCAGTACTTC. The rearrangement links TRBV15 to TRBJ2-7, with D maybe TRBD2 (6 bases). Germline CDR1 is LNHNV and CDR2 is YYDKDF (reference sequence). Deletions cut 0 bases from V and 4 bases from J, with 13 bases between. CDR3 length: 15 residues. The full variable domain, its missing parts supplied by reference TRBV15 and TRBJ2-7, is DAMVIQNPRYQVTQFGKPVTLSCSQTLNHNVMYWYQQKSSQAPKLLFHYYDKDFNNEADTPDNFQSRRPNTSFCFLDIRSPGLGDTAMYLCATSRDLEGGYEQYFGPGTRLTVT.

Written as DNA, the CDR3 is TGTGCCAGCAGTTTACGGACTAGCGGATTTTACGAGCAGTACTTC. It translates to CASSLRTSGFYEQYF. The chain has TRBV27 and TRBJ2-7; TRBD2 matches 10 bases. Germline V gives CDR1 MNHEY, CDR2 SMNVEV (reference sequence). This CDR3 has 15 residues. J lost 4 bases, V lost 2 bases, and 5 bases had no gene match.

The V and J genes are TRBV27 and TRBJ2-7; tentative D call: TRBD1 (6 bases). V lost 6 bases to trimming and J lost 9 bases, with 21 bases between them. The CDR3 is 14 residues long. CDR1 MNHEY and CDR2 SMNVEV come from the germline V gene (reference sequence). CDR3 in amino acids: CASRPLSRGHGQYF. CDR3 in DNA: TGTGCCAGCAGGCCTCTCAGCAGGGGTCACGGGCAGTACTTC.

The chain uses TRBV12-3 or TRBV12-4 and TRBJ2-1; TRBD2 matches at 8 bases. The CDR3 is 16 amino acids. V gave up 11 bases and J gave up 4 bases; unmatched junction bases: 16. CDR3 amino acids: CASSGTRVWVYNEQFF. The DNA of the CDR3 is TGTGCCTCTTCGGGGACTAGAGTTTGGGTTTACAATGAGCAGTTCTTC.

The rearrangement links TRBV5-5 to TRBJ2-3, with 7 bases that match TRBD2. V lost 1 base, J lost 0 bases, and 5 bases stayed unmatched. CDR3 length equals 16 residues. CDR1 and CDR2 (germline): SGHKS, YYEKEE (reference sequence). CDR3 nucleotides: TGTGCCAGCAGCTTGTGGATAGCGGGTAGCACAGATACGCAGTATTTT. It encodes CASSLWIAGSTDTQYF.

The CDR3 nucleotides read TGTGCCAGCAGTTTATTTGGACAGAACACTGAAGCTTTCTTT. It yields the protein CASSLFGQNTEAFF. The rearrangement links TRBV27 to TRBJ1-1, with D possibly matching TRBD1 (5 bases). V was trimmed by 1 base and J by 1 base, leaving 7 bases between them. Germline-derived CDR1 and CDR2 are MNHEY and SMNVEV (reference sequence). This CDR3 spans 14 amino acids.

This clonotype was counted a single time. The chain employs TRBV12-3 or TRBV12-4 and TRBJ1-2, with 9 bases fitting TRBD1. The CDR3 length is 13 residues. The ends lost 3 bases at V and 6 bases at J; junction bases unmatched: 2. In DNA form, the CDR3 reads TGTGCCAGCAGTTTCTGGGACAGGGATGGCTACACCTTC. Protein sequence: CASSFWDRDGYTF.

The chain recombines TRBV29-1 with TRBJ2-3, with 10 bases fitting TRBD1. Germline CDR1 SQVTM, CDR2 ANQGSEA. The CDR3 runs 15 residues. Losses at the gene ends were 7 bases for V and 1 base for J; bases not matched to a gene: 8. Written as DNA, the CDR3 is TGCAGCGCCAGATACGGACAGGGGGGCACAGATACGCAGTATTTT. As protein: CSARYGQGGTDTQYF.

The CDR3 here is CASSSGTEVQPQHF. In DNA form, the CDR3 reads TGTGCCAGCAGCTCCGGGACAGAGGTTCAGCCCCAGCATTTT. The rearrangement joins TRBV27 to TRBJ1-5; the match to TRBD1 covers 7 bases. CDR1 and CDR2 (germline): MNHEY, SMNVEV (reference sequence). The CDR3 is made up of 14 amino acids. V shed 6 bases and J 6 bases; nucleotides not matched to a gene: 8.

The CDR3: CASSQDGTGSYEQYF. For the CDR3, the DNA is TGTGCCAGCAGCCAAGATGGGACCGGCTCCTACGAGCAGTACTTC. V is TRBV4-2 and J is TRBJ2-7, with D perhaps matching TRBD1 or TRBD2 (5 bases each). Germline CDR1 reads LGHNA; CDR2 reads YNFKEQ. Trimming removed 0 bases at V and 0 bases at J, with 9 bases between. The CDR3 extends over 15 amino acids.

The chain links TRBV27 to TRBJ2-2, with D possibly being TRBD2 (6 bases). Trimming cost V 4 bases and J 5 bases, with 11 bases left between them. This CDR3 spans 14 amino acids. Germline V gene lookup returns CDR1 MNHEY and CDR2 SMNVEV (reference sequence). The CDR3 DNA reads as TGTGCCAGCAGTTCTAGCGTCCTTACCGGGGAGCTGTTTTTT. Translated: CASSSSVLTGELFF.

The chain employs TRBV7-9 and TRBJ2-2; 7 bases are shared with TRBD1. This CDR3 is built from 16 residues. CDR1 is SEHNR and CDR2 is FQNEAQ in the germline V gene (reference sequence). J was trimmed by 7 bases and V by 5 bases; bases with no gene match: 13. The CDR3 DNA sequence: TGTGCCAGCAGCCAGAACGACAGGGAGATAGGCGGGGAGCTGTTTTTT. It encodes CASSQNDREIGGELFF. The complete variable domain, with remaining parts taken from reference TRBV7-9 and TRBJ2-2, reads DTGVSQNPRHKITKRGQNVTFRCDPISEHNRLYWYRQTLGQGPEFLTYFQNEAQLEKSRLLSDRFSAERPKGSFSTLEIQRTEQGDSAMYLCASSQNDREIGGELFFGEGSRLTVL.

The chain employs TRBV2 and TRBJ2-1, with TRBD2 identical over 15 bases. Germline values: CDR1 SNHLY, CDR2 FYNNEI. The CDR3 loop spans 13 amino acids. The trim removed 8 bases at V and 9 bases at J, leaving 2 bases unmatched. CDR3 protein: CASGLAGGIEQFF. The CDR3 bases are TGTGCCAGCGGACTAGCGGGAGGGATTGAGCAGTTCTTC.

V usage is TRBV6-6 and J usage is TRBJ2-1, with D hard to call. This CDR3 contains 14 residues. CDR1 is MNHNY and CDR2 is SVGAGI in the germline V gene (reference sequence). Trimming left V 1 base short and J 3 bases short, with 7 bases between. CDR3: CASSYYQVYNEQFF. The CDR3 DNA reads as TGTGCCAGCAGTTACTATCAGGTCTACAATGAGCAGTTCTTC.

The chain couples TRBV5-1 to TRBJ2-7; D might be TRBD2 (6 bases). The CDR3 loop spans 15 amino acids. Trimming removed 0 bases from V and 3 bases from J, with 13 bases in between. The V gene's germline CDR1 is SGHRS and CDR2 YFSETQ. The CDR3 DNA reads TGCGCCAGCAGCTTGGTATCCGGGGGACTCTACGAGCAGTACTTC. Protein: CASSLVSGGLYEQYF.

This chain connects TRBV30 to TRBJ1-5, with a tentative D call TRBD1 (5 bases). Deletions cut 7 bases from V and 2 bases from J, with 18 bases between. In germline, CDR1 is GTSNPN, CDR2 SVGIG (reference sequence). This CDR3 has 15 amino acids. CDR3 coding DNA: TGTGCCTTAAGCGACGGACAAGGGGGCAATCAGCCCCAGCATTTT. Amino acids: CALSDGQGGNQPQHF.

The chain joins TRBV5-6 to TRBJ2-1, with D unclear. The CDR3 is 15 residues long. Germline CDR1 SGHDT, CDR2 YYEEEE. The ends were cut back, 0 bases at V and 2 bases at J, with 9 bases in the middle. CDR3 loop: CASSLASGAYNEQFF. The CDR3 nucleotides read TGTGCCAGCAGCTTGGCTAGTGGCGCCTACAATGAGCAGTTCTTC.

The chain uses TRBV7-9 and TRBJ2-1; no definite D call. Between the trimmed V and J ends, which lost 3 bases and 9 bases, there was a span of 9 bases. The germline V gene has CDR1 SEHNR and CDR2 FQNEAQ (reference sequence). The CDR3 totals 12 residues. The CDR3 DNA sequence: TGTGCCAGCAGCTTTCCGGGTATTGAGCAGTTCTTC. Protein sequence: CASSFPGIEQFF. Combining the CDR3 with reference TRBV7-9 and TRBJ2-1 gives the whole variable domain DTGVSQNPRHKITKRGQNVTFRCDPISEHNRLYWYRQTLGQGPEFLTYFQNEAQLEKSRLLSDRFSAERPKGSFSTLEIQRTEQGDSAMYLCASSFPGIEQFFGPGTRLTVL.

The CDR3 coding sequence is TGTGCCAGCAGTCGGCCAGAGGCCAGCGAGCAGTACTTC. Encoded protein: CASSRPEASEQYF. The J gene is TRBJ2-7, the V gene TRBV6-1; D is unclear. V was clipped by 5 bases and J by 6 bases, with 14 bases between them. The CDR3 is 13 amino acids. The germline V gene encodes CDR1 MNHNS and CDR2 SASEGT.

V usage is TRBV12-3 or TRBV12-4 and J usage is TRBJ1-2, with D unclear. V was pared by 0 bases and J by 6 bases, with 5 bases between. The CDR3 length is 12 residues. The chain's CDR3 is CASSLALDGYTF. DNA for the CDR3: TGTGCCAGCAGTTTAGCCTTGGATGGCTACACCTTC.